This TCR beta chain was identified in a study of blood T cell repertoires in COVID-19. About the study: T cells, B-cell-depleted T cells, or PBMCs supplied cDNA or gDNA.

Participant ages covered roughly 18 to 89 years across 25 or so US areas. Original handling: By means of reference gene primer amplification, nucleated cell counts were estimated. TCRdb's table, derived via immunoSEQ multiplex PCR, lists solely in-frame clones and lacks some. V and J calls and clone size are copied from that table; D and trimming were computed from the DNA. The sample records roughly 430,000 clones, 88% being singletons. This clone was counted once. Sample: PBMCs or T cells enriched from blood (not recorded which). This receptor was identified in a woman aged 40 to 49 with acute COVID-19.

The CDR3: CASSEYRDSWNYGYTF. CDR3 nucleotide sequence: TGTGCCAGCAGCGAATACCGGGACAGCTGGAACTATGGCTACACCTTC. The V call is TRBV6-1, the J call TRBJ1-2, with 7 bases identical to TRBD1. V trimming: 6 bases; J trimming: 2 bases; junction bases outside the gene matches: 12. Germline V gene lookup returns CDR1 MNHNS and CDR2 SASEGT. The CDR3 covers 16 residues.